The 18 T cell receptor beta chains below come from one sample, sequenced in a study of T cells in tumors after PD-1 blockade (dated by TCRdb to about 2019). Libraries were made using the immunoSEQ multiplex PCR assay. This is the immuneACCESS table as TCRdb keeps it, with only in-frame sequences that have V and J called. A part of the clones is gone; compared with another copy, unresolved V genes explain less than half, and the rest is unexplained. Within this sample are around 25,000 clones, with roughly 80% of them counted one time only. Of the sample, 12% is held by the ten largest clones. The time point label on this specimen signifies: after anti-PD-1 therapy. The input for sequencing was PBMCs, taken after anti-PD-1 treatment. Receptors were obtained from a human donor with basal cell carcinoma.

CDR3 protein: CASSFTSYHTDTQYF. The CDR3 region has the DNA TGTGCCAGCAGCTTTACTAGCTACCACACAGATACGCAGTATTTT. The chain combines TRBV7-3 with TRBJ2-3, with D perhaps matching TRBD2 (6 bases). The V and J ends lost 3 bases and 2 bases respectively, with 12 bases between them. The CDR3 contains 15 residues. Germline CDR1 reads SGHTA; CDR2 reads FQGTGA. The full variable domain, with the rest looked up from reference TRBV7-3 and TRBJ2-3, is GAGVSQTPSNKVTEKGKYVELRCDPISGHTALYWYRQSLGQGPEFLIYFQGTGAADDSGLPNDRFFAVRPEGSVSTLKIQRTERGDSAVYLCASSFTSYHTDTQYFGPGTRLTVL.

The rearrangement uses TRBV9 and TRBJ1-2; 7 positions match TRBD1. The CDR3 runs 14 residues. V lost 5 bases to trimming and J lost 7 bases; unmatched junction nucleotides: 11. The germline V gene encodes CDR1 SGDLS and CDR2 YYNGEE. DNA for the CDR3: TGTGCCAGCAGTCTACTGGGGGAGGGGGCTGGCTACACCTTC. Encoded protein: CASSLLGEGAGYTF.

The J gene is TRBJ1-4, the V gene TRBV29-1, with D perhaps matching TRBD1 (5 bases). The V gene lost 4 bases and the J gene lost 8 bases, with 14 bases spanning the gap. In germline, CDR1 is SQVTM, CDR2 ANQGSEA. The CDR3 has 13 residues. In nucleotides, the CDR3 is TGCAGCGTTGGGAAGGGACCGACAGAAAAACTGTTTTTT. Protein product: CSVGKGPTEKLFF.

This chain uses TRBV30 with TRBJ1-6; D gene unclear. Germline V gene sequence: CDR1 GTSNPN, CDR2 SVGIG (reference sequence). V dropped 3 bases and J dropped 4 bases, with 16 bases sitting between them. CDR3 length: 16 residues. CDR3 region: CAWSPRVLGYNSPLHF. The DNA for the CDR3 is TGTGCCTGGAGCCCCCGGGTCCTCGGGTATAATTCACCCCTCCACTTT.

This clone was found once. The CDR3 DNA sequence: TGTGCCAGCAGTGAAGGGACCTCTCTTGCCACCTTC. This gives the protein CASSEGTSLATF. The chain is built from TRBV2 and TRBJ1-2, with unresolved D. CDR3 length equals 12 residues. V lost 1 base, J lost 13 bases, and 13 bases lay in between. The germline gives CDR1 SNHLY, CDR2 FYNNEI.

The V call is TRBV7-9, the J call TRBJ2-4, with 9 bases matching TRBD1. The length of the CDR3 is 17 residues. Trimming took 0 bases from V and 0 from J; bases not matched to a gene: 3. Germline-derived CDR1 and CDR2 are SEHNR and FQNEAQ (reference sequence). DNA of the CDR3: TGTGCCAGCAGCTTAGCTGGACAGGGGTTAGCCAAAAACATTCAGTACTTC. It encodes CASSLAGQGLAKNIQYF.

The genes are TRBV2 and TRBJ1-2, with 7 bases that match TRBD1. The CDR3 has 12 amino acids. In germline, CDR1 is SNHLY, CDR2 FYNNEI. Trimming cost V 3 bases and J 9 bases; bases outside gene matches: 4. This CDR3 reads CASSDTGESYTF. The CDR3, as DNA: TGTGCCAGCAGTGATACAGGGGAAAGCTACACCTTC.

The rearrangement joins TRBV27 to TRBJ1-1, with 9 positions matching TRBD1. The CDR3 has 15 amino acids. J lost 5 bases, V lost 5 bases, and 9 bases had no gene match. Germline V gene lookup returns CDR1 MNHEY and CDR2 SMNVEV (reference sequence). The CDR3 reads CASSAGDRVRTEAFF. CDR3 sequence (DNA): TGTGCCAGCAGTGCGGGGGACAGGGTGAGGACTGAAGCTTTCTTT.

The chain combines TRBV20-1 with TRBJ2-1; no clear D. V was cut by 4 bases and J by 3 bases, with 4 bases left in between. The CDR3 length is 11 residues. The germline CDR1 and CDR2 sequences are DFQATT and SNEGSKA (reference sequence). The CDR3 bases are TGCAGTGCTACCAACTACAATGAGCAGTTCTTC. This translates into CSATNYNEQFF.

The V and J genes are TRBV9 and TRBJ1-3; D uncertain. This CDR3 is built from 12 residues. Germline-derived CDR1 and CDR2 are SGDLS and YYNGEE. Trimming cost V 3 bases and J 6 bases, with 7 bases left between them. The CDR3 region is CASSAPENTIYF. DNA for the CDR3: TGTGCCAGCAGCGCCCCCGAAAACACCATATATTTT. The variable domain in full, completed from reference TRBV9 and TRBJ1-3, reads DSGVTQTPKHLITATGQRVTLRCSPRSGDLSVYWYQQSLDQGLQFLIQYYNGEERAKGNILERFSAQQFPDLHSELNLSSLELGDSALYFCASSAPENTIYFGEGSWLTVV.

This clone was detected once. V and J are TRBV5-1 and TRBJ1-2; D may be TRBD1 (6 bases). CDR3 size: 15 residues. The germline V gene has CDR1 SGHRS and CDR2 YFSETQ. The V gene lost 3 bases and the J gene lost 8 bases, with 20 bases spanning the gap. The CDR3 protein is CASSSTENRARGYTF. The CDR3, as DNA: TGCGCCAGCAGCTCTACTGAAAACAGGGCTCGGGGCTACACCTTC. Drawing the rest from reference TRBV5-1 and TRBJ1-2, the complete variable domain is KAGVTQTPRYLIKTRGQQVTLSCSPISGHRSVSWYQQTPGQGLQFLFEYFSETQRNKGNFPGRFSGRQFSNSRSEMNVSTLELGDSALYLCASSSTENRARGYTFGSGTRLTVV.

J is TRBJ2-1 and V is TRBV18, with D possibly matching TRBD1 (5 bases). V lost 3 bases and J 6 bases, leaving 15 bases between the germline ends. The V gene's germline CDR1 is KGHSH and CDR2 LQKENI. There are 15 residues in the CDR3. The chain's CDR3 is CASSPFADRGNEQFF. CDR3 sequence (DNA): TGTGCCAGCTCACCCTTCGCCGACAGAGGCAATGAGCAGTTCTTC.

The CDR3 DNA sequence: TGCGCCAGCAGCCTGGGAGCGGGGGCCTTAAGGGAAGAGACCCAGTACTTC. It encodes CASSLGAGALREETQYF. The V and J genes are TRBV5-1 and TRBJ2-5; 8 bases fit TRBD2. Per germline, CDR1 SGHRS and CDR2 YFSETQ. The trim removed 4 bases at V and 3 bases at J, leaving 14 bases unmatched. The CDR3 consists of 17 residues.

This clone was counted a few times. CDR3 nucleotide sequence: TGTGCCAGTAGTGAAGGACGGAAACAAGAGACCCAGTACTTC. Translation gives CASSEGRKQETQYF. The chain employs TRBV19 and TRBJ2-5; D not resolved. Germline V gene sequence: CDR1 LNHDA, CDR2 SQIVND (reference sequence). The CDR3 length is 14 residues. V was shortened by 5 bases and J by 2 bases, with 12 bases between the two germline ends.

About this clone: The junction departs from the called germline gene at one end, perhaps through a read error. This sample also contains other DNA sequences that code for the same CDR3. The CDR3 DNA reads as TGCGCCAGCAGTTCGACCCGAGATACGCAGTATTTT. This gives the protein CASSSTRDTQYF. This sequence joins TRBV6-5 and TRBJ2-3; D gene ambiguous. CDR3 size: 12 residues. Germline CDR1 is MNHEY and CDR2 is SVGAGI.

DNA of the CDR3: TGTGCCAGTAGTATACCCGGGTTACACGAGCAGTACTTC. It translates to CASSIPGLHEQYF. The chain couples TRBV19 to TRBJ2-7; no clear D gene. This CDR3 comprises 13 residues. Per the germline V gene, CDR1 is LNHDA and CDR2 is SQIVND (reference sequence). V was shortened by 2 bases and J by 5 bases, with 10 bases between the two germline ends.

V and J are TRBV4-1 and TRBJ2-1; TRBD2 matches at 11 bases. This CDR3 is 17 amino acids long. Trimming took 1 base from V and 2 from J; bases not matched to a gene: 4. Germline CDR1 is MGHRA and CDR2 is YSYEKL. CDR3 in amino acids: CASSQAGTSGTYNEQFF. CDR3 nucleotide sequence: TGCGCCAGCAGCCAAGCCGGGACTAGCGGAACCTACAATGAGCAGTTCTTC.

The gene calls are TRBV3-1 (or the pseudogene TRBV3-2) and TRBJ2-7, with a weak D call TRBD1 (6 bases). TRBJ2-5 explains the end of the DNA better; the J call may be wrong. CDR1 and CDR2 from the germline V gene are LGHDT and YNNKEL (reference sequence). The CDR3 has 12 amino acids. CDR3 nucleotide sequence: TGTGCCAGCAGGACAGGCCAAGAGACCCAGTACTTC. Its translation: CASRTGQETQYF.